This T cell receptor (beta chain) comes out of a study of blood T cell repertoires in COVID-19. At the level of the study: Specimens from acute and convalescent COVID-19 originated in the United States, Italy and Spain. The cDNA or gDNA used as material had been derived from T cells, B-cell-depleted T cells, or PBMCs.

Produced via immunoSEQ multiplex PCR; TCRdb's table is partial and in-frame only. In the table there are approximately 210,000 clones, around nine tenths of which are singletons. All enrollees were about 18 to 95 years old and from under 25 US areas. CDR3 size: 16 residues. J lost 7 bases, V lost 4 bases, and 10 bases had no gene match. From germline, CDR1 is SGHAT and CDR2 FQDESV (reference sequence). Sequencing input: PBMCs or T cells enriched from blood (not recorded which). The receptor was isolated from a woman aged 50 to 60 with acute COVID-19. The V and J genes are TRBV11-1 and TRBJ1-1; 12 nucleotides align to TRBD1. The CDR3 nucleotides are TGTGCCAGCAGCTCGGGACAGGGGGCGCTTGGGTTTGAAGCTTTCTTT. Translating gives CASSSGQGALGFEAFF.